The clone carrying this TCR beta chain was counted a single time. Antigen: not known. Amplification used 60 Vbeta primers and 13 Jbeta primers. Under the authors' procedure: Approximately 80 million unique TCR beta chains, some 10 million of them shared, were counted by a later analysis. Produced via immunoSEQ multiplex PCR; TCRdb's table is partial and in-frame only. For V, J and clone size, that table is used; D and trimming come from the DNA. The table has approximately 200,000 clones, more than 65% seen once. Germline lookup yields CDR1 LNHNV and CDR2 YYDKDF (reference sequence). The CDR3 spans 15 residues. The V end was cut by 0 bases, the J end by 0 bases, with 3 bases between. The record originates from a study of cytomegalovirus exposure and HLA in healthy donors. Overall study results and limits: A link between a missense DCLRE1C variant and TCR beta V- and J-gene trimming emerged from a later analysis.

The rearrangement links TRBV15 to TRBJ1-6; D is unresolved. This clonotype originated in a girl aged 5 to 17 in good health and CMV-seropositive. Material for sequencing was PBMCs. The CDR3 protein is CATSRDSSYNSPLHF. DNA for the CDR3: TGTGCCACCAGCAGAGATAGCTCCTATAATTCACCCCTCCACTTT. Looking up the rest from reference TRBV15 and TRBJ1-6 gives the full variable domain: DAMVIQNPRYQVTQFGKPVTLSCSQTLNHNVMYWYQQKSSQAPKLLFHYYDKDFNNEADTPDNFQSRRPNTSFCFLDIRSPGLGDTAMYLCATSRDSSYNSPLHFGNGTRLTVT.